This T cell receptor beta chain was sequenced in a study of T cell responses to AZD1222 COVID-19 vaccine. As for the study in general: Pooling of second doses given at about 4 or about 12 weeks was done. Study-wide results and caveats: The study reported that nearly half of spike-specific TCRs target unmutated variant regions. Donors in the cohort were predominantly white British and more often female, and clonal diversity was possibly underestimated. Spike regions recognized by vaccine-associated CD4 TCRs spanned the protein, led by 160-218 and 743-854.

Clones were sequenced by immunoSEQ multiplex PCR, and TCRdb holds only the in-frame ones, with some missing. The sample comprises 200,000 or so clones, 90% to 95% of which are singletons, and roughly 9.2% rests with the top ten. Comments on this clone: Its antigen is as yet unknown.

Trimming shortened V by 0 bases and J by 10 bases, and 19 bases separated the two germline ends. This CDR3 has 17 residues. Germline CDR1 is LGHDT and CDR2 is YNNKEL (reference sequence). The chain combines TRBV3-1 (or the pseudogene TRBV3-2) with TRBJ1-6; a weak D match, TRBD1 (6 bases). The source material was peripheral blood, sampled on day 0 of AZD1222 vaccination. This TCR derives from an adult in good health. CDR3 nucleotide sequence: TGTGCCAGCAGCCAAGATTATCAGGACAGACTATACTCACCCCTCCACTTT. The encoded protein is CASSQDYQDRLYSPLHF.